One and the same sample provided the 8 T cell receptor beta chains below, sequenced in a study of blood T cell repertoires in COVID-19. Here immunoSEQ multiplex PCR was the method, and the copy in TCRdb shows in-frame clones only, minus some. The sample lists around 210,000 clones; 84% were seen once. The sample was peripheral blood. The receptor source for this set is a human donor in a cohort sampled during active COVID-19.

The genes are TRBV28 and TRBJ2-4; D not certain. The CDR3 contains 12 residues. Trimming shortened V by 8 bases and J by 11 bases, and 16 bases separated the two germline ends. The germline CDR1 and CDR2 sequences are MDHEN and SYDVKM. CDR3 nucleotide sequence: TGTGCCAGCTCAAATTCAATGGCTTTTCAGTACTTC. Translating gives CASSNSMAFQYF.

The chain uses TRBV18 and TRBJ2-3, with 11 nucleotides matching TRBD2. The germline CDR1 and CDR2 sequences are KGHSH and LQKENI. V lost 3 bases to trimming and J lost 5 bases; unmatched junction nucleotides: 7. The CDR3 is made up of 16 amino acids. CDR3 sequence: CASSPGLAEAGDTQYF. In nucleotides, the CDR3 is TGTGCCAGCTCACCGGGACTAGCGGAGGCGGGAGATACGCAGTATTTT. The variable domain in full, with the rest retrieved from reference TRBV18 and TRBJ2-3, is NAGVMQNPRHLVRRRGQEARLRCSPMKGHSHVYWYRQLPEEGLKFMVYLQKENIIDESGMPKERFSAEFPKEGPSILRIQQVVRGDSAAYFCASSPGLAEAGDTQYFGPGTRLTVL.

V usage is TRBV7-2 and J usage is TRBJ1-2; D gene unclear. Germline CDR1 reads SGHTA; CDR2 reads FQGNSA. The V end lost 1 base, the J end lost 5 bases, and 8 bases lay between the germline ends. This CDR3 is built from 13 residues. CDR3 DNA sequence: TGTGCCAGCAGCTTAGTCTGGAGGTATGGCTACACCTTC. It encodes CASSLVWRYGYTF.

This rearrangement joins TRBV9 to TRBJ2-1; a weak D match, TRBD1 (5 bases). Germline V lookup: CDR1 SGDLS, CDR2 YYNGEE. This CDR3 spans 13 amino acids. V was cut by 3 bases and J by 8 bases, with 12 bases left in between. The CDR3 coding sequence is TGTGCCAGCAGCGCCCGCCAGGGATATGAGCAGTTCTTC. Amino acid sequence: CASSARQGYEQFF.

This chain connects TRBV10-3 to TRBJ2-5, with 13 bases lining up with TRBD2. Losses at the gene ends were 4 bases for V and 5 bases for J; bases not matched to a gene: 4. This CDR3 contains 15 residues. Germline CDR1 and CDR2: ENHRY and SYGVKD. CDR3 amino acids: CAISGTSGGRETQYF. The CDR3 DNA reads TGTGCCATCAGTGGGACTAGCGGGGGAAGGGAGACCCAGTACTTC.

The rearrangement uses TRBV28 and TRBJ1-4; D gene uncertain. V was pared by 3 bases and J by 8 bases, with 7 bases between. Germline V gene lookup returns CDR1 MDHEN and CDR2 SYDVKM. The CDR3 sequence is 12 residues long. CDR3 sequence (DNA): TGTGCCAGCAGTTTCCGGGAGGAAAAACTGTTTTTT. It encodes CASSFREEKLFF. Together with reference TRBV28 and TRBJ1-4, the CDR3 gives the full variable domain: DVKVTQSSRYLVKRTGEKVFLECVQDMDHENMFWYRQDPGLGLRLIYFSYDVKMKEKGDIPEGYSVSREKKERFSLILESASTNQTSMYLCASSFREEKLFFGSGTQLSVL.

Notes on this clone: Other DNA sequences in the sample encode the same CDR3. The chain is built from TRBV3-1 (or the pseudogene TRBV3-2) and TRBJ2-7; a weak D match, TRBD1 (5 bases). The CDR3 runs 11 residues. V gave up 4 bases and J gave up 4 bases, with 5 bases separating them. Germline V gene sequence: CDR1 LGHDT, CDR2 YNNKEL (reference sequence). The CDR3 nucleotides read TGTGCCAGCAGCCCAGGGTACGAGCAGTACTTC. It specifies CASSPGYEQYF.

Comments on this clone: Other DNA sequences from this sample encode an identical CDR3 as well. The rearrangement uses TRBV5-1 and TRBJ2-7; 8 bases line up with TRBD1. Germline V gene lookup returns CDR1 SGHRS and CDR2 YFSETQ. The CDR3 runs to 13 residues. The ends lost 4 bases at V and 4 bases at J; junction bases unmatched: 4. The DNA of the CDR3 is TGCGCCAGCAGCCGTGGACAGGGTTACGAGCAGTACTTC. This sequence encodes CASSRGQGYEQYF.